These 30 T cell receptor beta chains were all obtained from the same sample, sequenced in a study of Tregs in tolerant kidney transplant recipients. Repertoires were generated with immunoSEQ multiplex PCR, while TCRdb's copy carries only in-frame clones and drops some. Of 90,000 or so clones listed, around 90% are singletons. The sequenced sample was CD8+ T cells from blood. The receptors originated from a human donor in good health.

The chain uses TRBV9 and TRBJ1-5; D may be TRBD1 (6 bases). V lost 0 bases to trimming and J lost 3 bases, with 10 bases between them. CDR3 length: 15 amino acids. Germline values: CDR1 SGDLS, CDR2 YYNGEE. The chain's CDR3 is CASSVAGGVNQPQHF. In DNA, the CDR3 is TGTGCCAGCAGCGTAGCGGGGGGCGTCAATCAGCCCCAGCATTTT. Drawing the rest from reference TRBV9 and TRBJ1-5, the complete variable domain is DSGVTQTPKHLITATGQRVTLRCSPRSGDLSVYWYQQSLDQGLQFLIQYYNGEERAKGNILERFSAQQFPDLHSELNLSSLELGDSALYFCASSVAGGVNQPQHFGDGTRLSIL.

The rearrangement joins TRBV7-5 to TRBJ1-3. TRBV7-5 is termed a pseudogene. CDR3 length: 14 residues. The CDR3 reads CVRSLERRANTIYF. CDR3 DNA: TGTGTCAGAAGCTTAGAGCGTCGGGCGAACACCATATATTTT.

The chain recombines TRBV27 with TRBJ1-2; tentatively, D is TRBD1 (6 bases). V was clipped by 6 bases and J by 5 bases, with 16 bases between them. Germline loops: CDR1 MNHEY, CDR2 SMNVEV (reference sequence). The CDR3 spans 14 residues. The CDR3 protein is CASRMDSRGYGYTF. The CDR3, as DNA: TGTGCCAGCAGAATGGACAGCCGCGGGTATGGCTACACCTTC.

The chain joins TRBV27 to TRBJ1-1; 9 bases are a match to TRBD1. The CDR3 extends over 15 amino acids. Germline values: CDR1 MNHEY, CDR2 SMNVEV (reference sequence). J gave up 8 bases and V 6 bases, and 13 bases lay outside the gene matches. The CDR3 here is CASSWTGDRVGEAFF. DNA for the CDR3: TGTGCCAGCAGCTGGACAGGGGACAGGGTGGGGGAAGCTTTCTTT.

V is TRBV14 and J is TRBJ2-7; D is possibly TRBD1 (6 bases). The CDR3 is 14 amino acids. From germline, CDR1 is SGHDN and CDR2 FVKESK. Trimming left V 1 base short and J 2 bases short, with 9 bases between. CDR3 nucleotides: TGTGCCAGCAGCCAAGTGACAGGACCCTACGAGCAGTACTTC. Amino acids: CASSQVTGPYEQYF.

This sequence joins TRBV30 and TRBJ2-4, with TRBD2 identical over 8 bases. V lost 8 bases, J lost 6 bases, and 6 bases stayed unmatched. The CDR3 covers 12 residues. Germline values: CDR1 GTSNPN, CDR2 SVGIG (reference sequence). The CDR3: CAGAGAGNIQYF. DNA for the CDR3: TGTGCCGGAGCGGGGGCTGGAAACATTCAGTACTTC.

The chain has TRBV6-1 and TRBJ1-1; D call uncertain. Per germline, CDR1 MNHNS and CDR2 SASEGT. The CDR3 loop spans 14 amino acids. V lost 7 bases and J lost 3, with 15 bases in between. CDR3 nucleotide sequence: TGTGCCAGCAACGGCAGAGCTTGGGACACTGAAGCTTTCTTT. This translates into CASNGRAWDTEAFF.

The rearrangement uses TRBV11-2 and TRBJ1-2; no reliable D call. Germline V gene lookup returns CDR1 SGHAT and CDR2 FQNNGV. The V end lost 1 base, the J end lost 2 bases, and 8 bases lay between the germline ends. This CDR3 contains 14 residues. CDR3 in DNA: TGTGCCAGCAGCTTAGTTCAGCCCAACTATGGCTACACCTTC. Translating gives CASSLVQPNYGYTF.

The chain employs TRBV6-4 and TRBJ2-2, with TRBD1 matching 9 bases. CDR3 length: 16 amino acids. Germline loops: CDR1 MRHNA, CDR2 SNTAGT. V shed 6 bases, J shed 6 bases, and the junction held 11 bases outside the gene matches. The CDR3 DNA follows: TGTGCCAGCAGCTCGGCCGGGACAGGGTCCCCCGGGGAGCTGTTTTTT. It encodes CASSSAGTGSPGELFF.

The chain carries TRBV6-1 and TRBJ2-1, with D possibly being TRBD1 (5 bases). The germline V gene encodes CDR1 MNHNS and CDR2 SASEGT. The CDR3 consists of 12 residues. V was cut by 8 bases and J by 7 bases, with 12 bases left in between. CDR3 nucleotide sequence: TGTGCCAGCGTAGGCAGGGCAAATGAGCAGTTCTTC. This translates into CASVGRANEQFF.

The chain recombines TRBV2 with TRBJ1-1; D not certain. V was shortened by 9 bases and J by 6 bases, with 17 bases between the two germline ends. CDR3 size: 13 residues. CDR1 is SNHLY and CDR2 is FYNNEI in the germline V gene. This CDR3 reads CASTPVAPPEAFF. As DNA, the CDR3 is TGTGCCAGTACGCCGGTCGCCCCCCCTGAAGCTTTCTTT.

This clone was counted a few times. The V gene is TRBV13, the J gene TRBJ1-5, with D hard to call. Germline-derived CDR1 and CDR2 are PRHDT and FYEKMQ (reference sequence). This CDR3 has 15 residues. V shed 0 bases and J shed 0 bases, with 6 bases lying between them. CDR3 bases: TGTGCCAGCAGCTTAGGGCAAGATAGCAATCAGCCCCAGCATTTT. Amino acids: CASSLGQDSNQPQHF.

The rearrangement uses TRBV2 and TRBJ2-7; 10 nucleotides match TRBD2. Germline V lookup: CDR1 SNHLY, CDR2 FYNNEI. V was clipped by 7 bases and J by 2 bases; unmatched bases: 2. The CDR3 contains 13 residues. The CDR3 sequence: CASKLAGAYEQYF. The CDR3 region has the DNA TGTGCCAGCAAGCTAGCGGGAGCCTACGAGCAGTACTTC.

The V and J genes are TRBV27 and TRBJ2-1; D is uncertain. CDR3 length: 14 amino acids. Germline loops: CDR1 MNHEY, CDR2 SMNVEV (reference sequence). Trimming took off 4 bases at V and 9 bases at J, with 16 bases between the two ends. The CDR3 sequence is CASSSWAMEGEQFF. The CDR3 coding sequence is TGTGCCAGCAGTTCCTGGGCGATGGAAGGTGAGCAGTTCTTC.

The chain combines TRBV9 with TRBJ2-1; 7 positions agree with TRBD2. CDR3 length: 15 amino acids. V trimming: 0 bases; J trimming: 3 bases; junction bases outside the gene matches: 3. Germline V CDR1 and CDR2: SGDLS, YYNGEE. The CDR3 loop reads CASSVDGTNYNEQFF. In DNA form, the CDR3 reads TGTGCCAGCAGCGTAGATGGGACTAACTACAATGAGCAGTTCTTC.

This clone was detected only once. This CDR3 reads CASSKATIAGVRYEQYF. The CDR3 coding sequence is TGTGCCAGCAGCAAAGCTACAATAGCGGGAGTAAGATACGAGCAGTACTTC. J is TRBJ2-7 and V is TRBV21-1; the table's D call of TRBD2 was not tested on the DNA. TRBV21-1 is a pseudogene. The CDR3 runs 17 residues.

The V call is TRBV13, the J call TRBJ2-5, with 10 bases identical to TRBD2. Germline CDR1 and CDR2: PRHDT and FYEKMQ (reference sequence). This CDR3 has 15 amino acids. V shed 2 bases and J 2 bases; nucleotides not matched to a gene: 2. The CDR3 sequence: CASSLSGRGQETQYF. In DNA, the CDR3 is TGTGCCAGCAGCTTAAGCGGGAGGGGTCAAGAGACCCAGTACTTC.

The chain joins TRBV6-1 to TRBJ1-6; no reliable D call. The V gene lost 3 bases and the J gene lost 5 bases, with 8 bases spanning the gap. Germline values: CDR1 MNHNS, CDR2 SASEGT. This CDR3 has 14 residues. This CDR3 is CASSDWEDNSPLHF. The CDR3 coding sequence is TGTGCCAGCAGTGACTGGGAGGATAATTCACCCCTCCACTTT.

The chain uses TRBV7-9 and TRBJ2-5; TRBD1 or TRBD2 may be the D gene (5 bases each). V was clipped by 5 bases and J by 4 bases, with 17 bases between them. Germline CDR1 is SEHNR and CDR2 is FQNEAQ (reference sequence). The CDR3 has 15 residues. The CDR3 nucleotides are TGTGCCAGCAGCCCGCCGAGGGCAGGGAGAGAGACCCAGTACTTC. Its protein is CASSPPRAGRETQYF. The full variable domain, with the rest looked up from reference TRBV7-9 and TRBJ2-5, is DTGVSQNPRHKITKRGQNVTFRCDPISEHNRLYWYRQTLGQGPEFLTYFQNEAQLEKSRLLSDRFSAERPKGSFSTLEIQRTEQGDSAMYLCASSPPRAGRETQYFGPGTRLLVL.

This chain joins TRBV18 and TRBJ2-5; D may correspond to TRBD1 or TRBD2 (5 bases each). This CDR3 has 13 amino acids. Germline V lookup: CDR1 KGHSH, CDR2 LQKENI. V lost 0 bases, J lost 4 bases, and 6 bases lay in between. The CDR3 sequence is CASSPPGGETQYF. The CDR3 coding sequence is TGTGCCAGCTCACCACCTGGGGGAGAGACCCAGTACTTC.

The V and J genes are TRBV9 and TRBJ2-2, with TRBD1 as a possible D gene (6 bases). Between the trimmed V and J ends, which lost 0 bases and 2 bases, there was a span of 11 bases. Per the germline V gene, CDR1 is SGDLS and CDR2 is YYNGEE. This CDR3 spans 16 amino acids. CDR3 sequence: CASSVGTVDNTGELFF. CDR3 bases: TGTGCCAGCAGCGTAGGGACAGTGGATAACACCGGGGAGCTGTTTTTT.

This clone is judged medium-sized (0.01 to 0.1%). The chain carries TRBV9 and TRBJ2-7, with 10 positions matching TRBD1. CDR1 is SGDLS and CDR2 is YYNGEE in the germline V gene. CDR3 size: 16 residues. The V gene end was trimmed by 4 bases and the J gene end by 3 bases; junction bases not matched to a gene: 10. The chain's CDR3 is CASSPGGTGELYEQYF. CDR3 in DNA: TGTGCCAGCAGCCCCGGTGGGACAGGGGAACTCTACGAGCAGTACTTC.

The chain combines TRBV7-2 with TRBJ1-1; D not certain. Germline CDR1 reads SGHTA; CDR2 reads FQGNSA. V was trimmed by 5 bases and J by 0 bases, leaving 19 bases between them. CDR3 length equals 17 residues. The CDR3, as DNA: TGTGCCAGCAGCATGGAGGTGGTTGCCCATATGAACACTGAAGCTTTCTTT. This codes for CASSMEVVAHMNTEAFF.

The chain uses TRBV30 and TRBJ1-5, with D hard to call. V was cut by 0 bases and J by 3 bases, with 9 bases left in between. CDR3 length: 14 amino acids. CDR1 and CDR2 from the germline V gene are GTSNPN and SVGIG (reference sequence). This CDR3 is CAWSVAGYNQPQHF. DNA for the CDR3: TGTGCCTGGAGTGTTGCGGGTTACAATCAGCCCCAGCATTTT.

The chain employs TRBV2 and TRBJ2-1, with no clear D. Germline V CDR1 and CDR2: SNHLY, FYNNEI. The CDR3 loop spans 15 amino acids. V was cut by 4 bases and J by 0 bases, with 10 bases left in between. The CDR3 protein is CASSVWISSYNEQFF. CDR3 nucleotides: TGTGCCAGCAGTGTATGGATTAGCTCCTACAATGAGCAGTTCTTC.

This clone occurred once. Here the CDR3 reads CASSVALSGGANGELFF. The CDR3 coding sequence is TGTGCCAGCAGCGTAGCTCTTAGCGGGGGGGCGAACGGGGAGCTGTTTTTT. The rearrangement links TRBV9 to TRBJ2-2; 11 positions agree with TRBD2. The CDR3 is 17 residues long. Germline values: CDR1 SGDLS, CDR2 YYNGEE. After removal of 0 bases from V and 7 bases from J, the junction contained 8 bases not matched to a gene.

This chain links TRBV7-9 with TRBJ2-7; D is undetermined. Germline V gene data show CDR1 as SEHNR and CDR2 as FQNEAQ (reference sequence). The V end was cut by 3 bases, the J end by 4 bases, with 4 bases between. This CDR3 spans 11 amino acids. CDR3 coding DNA: TGTGCCAGCAGCTTGAAATACGAGCAGTACTTC. Translation: CASSLKYEQYF. The whole variable domain, remainder taken from reference TRBV7-9 and TRBJ2-7, is DTGVSQNPRHKITKRGQNVTFRCDPISEHNRLYWYRQTLGQGPEFLTYFQNEAQLEKSRLLSDRFSAERPKGSFSTLEIQRTEQGDSAMYLCASSLKYEQYFGPGTRLTVT.

J is TRBJ2-2 and V is TRBV7-9; the D is unclear. Germline CDR1 SEHNR, CDR2 FQNEAQ (reference sequence). Trimming stripped 1 base from V and 5 bases from J, with 8 bases between. This CDR3 spans 14 amino acids. CDR3 residues: CASSLGWGTGELFF. The CDR3 nucleotides read TGTGCCAGCAGCTTAGGTTGGGGTACCGGGGAGCTGTTTTTT.

This chain's CDR3 is CASSWTGPYTF. As DNA, the CDR3 is TGTGCCAGCAGCTGGACAGGGCCCTACACCTTC. The chain is built from TRBV7-9 and TRBJ1-2; 8 bases are a match to TRBD1. The J segment lost 10 bases and the V segment lost 4 bases, leaving 2 bases of the junction unmatched. This CDR3 has 11 residues. Germline CDR1 SEHNR, CDR2 FQNEAQ (reference sequence).

The chain recombines TRBV27 with TRBJ1-5; the match to TRBD1 covers 8 bases. Trimming removed 3 bases from V and 3 bases from J; junction bases left unmatched: 10. The CDR3 loop spans 17 amino acids. Germline V gene lookup returns CDR1 MNHEY and CDR2 SMNVEV (reference sequence). CDR3 DNA sequence: TGTGCCAGCAGTTTTACGGCACGGACAGGGAACAATCAGCCCCAGCATTTT. Protein: CASSFTARTGNNQPQHF.